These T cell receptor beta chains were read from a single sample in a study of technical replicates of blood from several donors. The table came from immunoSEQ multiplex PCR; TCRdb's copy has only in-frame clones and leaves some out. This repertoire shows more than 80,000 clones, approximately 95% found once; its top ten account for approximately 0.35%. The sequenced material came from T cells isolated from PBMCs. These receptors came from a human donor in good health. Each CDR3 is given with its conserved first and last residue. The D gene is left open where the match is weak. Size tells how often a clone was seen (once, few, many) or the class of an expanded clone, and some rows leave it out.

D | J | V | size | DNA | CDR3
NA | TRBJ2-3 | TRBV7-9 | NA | TGTGCCAGCACCTACGTTTGGGGAGACACAGATACGCAGTATTTT | CASTYVWGDTDTQYF
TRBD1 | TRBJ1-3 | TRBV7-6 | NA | TGTGCCAGCAGCTTAAATCCCAAGGACAGGCCAAGTTGGGGCACCATATATTTT | CASSLNPKDRPSWGTIYF
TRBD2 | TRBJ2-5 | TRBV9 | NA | TGTGCCAGCAGCGGGGGAGCGGGGGCCTCGGAGACCCAGTACTTC | CASSGGAGASETQYF
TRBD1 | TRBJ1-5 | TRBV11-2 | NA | TGTGCCAGCAGCTATGGGACAGCCAATCAGCCCCAGCATTTT | CASSYGTANQPQHF
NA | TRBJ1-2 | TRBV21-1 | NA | TGTGCCAGCAGCAAAACCCGCGGGGGCTACACCTTC | CASSKTRGGYTF
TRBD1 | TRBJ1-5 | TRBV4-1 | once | TGCGCCAGCAGCCCAAGACAGGGGGAGGGACAGCCCCAGCATTTT | CASSPRQGEGQPQHF
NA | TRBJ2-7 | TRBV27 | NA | TGTGCCAGCAGTCTAACAGAGAATCCCTACGAGCAGTACTTC | CASSLTENPYEQYF
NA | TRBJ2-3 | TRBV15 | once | TGTGCCACCAGCAGAGCTGATGGGGGGAGTGATACGCAGTATTTT | CATSRADGGSDTQYF
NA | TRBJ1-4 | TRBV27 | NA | TGTGCCAGCAGTTTATCGGCAGCGGAAAAACTGTTTTTT | CASSLSAAEKLFF
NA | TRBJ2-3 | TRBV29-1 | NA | TGCAGCGTTGTAGGTTTGGGCCCCCTGCCAGATACGCAGTATTTT | CSVVGLGPLPDTQYF
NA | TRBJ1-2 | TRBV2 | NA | TGTGCCAGCGGGGAGGGCAGGGAAGCGCGAGGCTACACCTTC | CASGEGREARGYTF
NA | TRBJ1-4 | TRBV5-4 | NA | TGTGCCAGCAGCTTGAACAGGGATTCCGAAAAACTGTTTTTT | CASSLNRDSEKLFF
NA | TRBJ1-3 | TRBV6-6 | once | TGTGCCAGCACTAGAGGTATAGGGGACACCATATATTTT | CASTRGIGDTIYF
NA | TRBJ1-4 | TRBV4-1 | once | TGCGCCAGCAGCCTCTTGACAGAGATCCTTAATGAAAAACTGTTTTTT | CASSLLTEILNEKLFF
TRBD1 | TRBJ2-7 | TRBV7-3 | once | TGTGCCAGCAGCATCAACAGGGGAGTGGAGCAGTACTTC | CASSINRGVEQYF